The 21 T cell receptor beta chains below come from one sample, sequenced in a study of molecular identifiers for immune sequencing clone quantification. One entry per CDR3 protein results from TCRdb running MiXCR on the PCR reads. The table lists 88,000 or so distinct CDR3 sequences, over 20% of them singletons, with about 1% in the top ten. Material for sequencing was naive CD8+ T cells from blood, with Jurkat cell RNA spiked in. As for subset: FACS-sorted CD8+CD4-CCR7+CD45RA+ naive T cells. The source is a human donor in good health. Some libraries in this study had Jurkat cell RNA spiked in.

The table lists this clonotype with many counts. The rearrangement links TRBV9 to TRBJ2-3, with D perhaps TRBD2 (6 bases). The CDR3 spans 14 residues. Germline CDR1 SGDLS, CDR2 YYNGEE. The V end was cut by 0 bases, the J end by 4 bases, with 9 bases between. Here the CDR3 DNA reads TGTGCCAGCAGCGTAGGACTAGGCGCAGATACGCAGTATTTT. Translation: CASSVGLGADTQYF.

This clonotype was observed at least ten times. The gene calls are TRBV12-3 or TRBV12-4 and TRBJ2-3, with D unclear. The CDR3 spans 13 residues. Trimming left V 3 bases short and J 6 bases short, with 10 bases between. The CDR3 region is CASSLGRLDTQYF. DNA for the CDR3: TGTGCCAGCAGTTTGGGCAGATTGGATACGCAGTATTTT.

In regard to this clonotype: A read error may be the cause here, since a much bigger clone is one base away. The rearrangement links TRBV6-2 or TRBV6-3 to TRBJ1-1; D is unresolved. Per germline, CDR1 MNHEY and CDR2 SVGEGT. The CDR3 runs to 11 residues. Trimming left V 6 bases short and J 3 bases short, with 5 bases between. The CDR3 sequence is CASRGDTEAFF. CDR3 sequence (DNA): TGTGCCAGCAGGGGAGACACTGAAGCTTTCTTT.

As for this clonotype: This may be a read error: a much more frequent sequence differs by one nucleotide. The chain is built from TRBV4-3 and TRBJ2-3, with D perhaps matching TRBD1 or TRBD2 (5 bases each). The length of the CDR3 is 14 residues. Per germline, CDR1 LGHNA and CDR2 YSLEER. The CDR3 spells CASGDLAVTATQYF. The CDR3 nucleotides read TGCGCCAGCGGGGACCTAGCTGTCACAGCTACGCAGTATTTT.

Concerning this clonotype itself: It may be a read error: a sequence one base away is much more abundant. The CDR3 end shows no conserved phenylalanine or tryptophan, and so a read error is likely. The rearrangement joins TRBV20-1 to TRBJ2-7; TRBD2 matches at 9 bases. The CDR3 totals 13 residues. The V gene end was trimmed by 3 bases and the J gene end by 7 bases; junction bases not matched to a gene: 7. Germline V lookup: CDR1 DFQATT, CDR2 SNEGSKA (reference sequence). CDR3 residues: CSARLVAGAEQYS. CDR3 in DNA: TGCAGTGCTAGGTTGGTAGCGGGAGCGGAGCAGTACTCC.

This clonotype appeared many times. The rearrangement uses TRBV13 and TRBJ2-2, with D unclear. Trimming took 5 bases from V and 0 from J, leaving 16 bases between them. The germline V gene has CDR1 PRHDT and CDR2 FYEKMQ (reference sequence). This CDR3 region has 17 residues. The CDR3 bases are TGTGCCAGCAGCCCCGAGGAACCCGACGCGAACACCGGGGAGCTGTTTTTT. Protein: CASSPEEPDANTGELFF.

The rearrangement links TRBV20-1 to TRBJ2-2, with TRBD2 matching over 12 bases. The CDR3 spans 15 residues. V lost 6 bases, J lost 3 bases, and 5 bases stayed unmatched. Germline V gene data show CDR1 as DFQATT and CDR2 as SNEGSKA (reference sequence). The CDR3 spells CSARLAGDHTGELFF. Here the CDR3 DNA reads TGCAGTGCCCGACTAGCGGGGGACCACACCGGGGAGCTGTTTTTT.

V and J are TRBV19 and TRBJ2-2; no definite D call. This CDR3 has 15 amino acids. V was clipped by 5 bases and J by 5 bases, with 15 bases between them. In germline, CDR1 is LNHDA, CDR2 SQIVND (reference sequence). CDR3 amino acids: CASSFSQRFTGELFF. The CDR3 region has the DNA TGTGCCAGTAGTTTCTCGCAAAGGTTTACCGGGGAGCTGTTTTTT.

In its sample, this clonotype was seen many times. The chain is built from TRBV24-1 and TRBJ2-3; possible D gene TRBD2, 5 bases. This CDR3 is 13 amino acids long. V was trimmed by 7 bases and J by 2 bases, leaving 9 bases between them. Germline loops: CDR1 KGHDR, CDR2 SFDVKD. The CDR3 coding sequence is TGTGCCACCAGCGAGGGCCACACAGATACGCAGTATTTT. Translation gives CATSEGHTDTQYF.

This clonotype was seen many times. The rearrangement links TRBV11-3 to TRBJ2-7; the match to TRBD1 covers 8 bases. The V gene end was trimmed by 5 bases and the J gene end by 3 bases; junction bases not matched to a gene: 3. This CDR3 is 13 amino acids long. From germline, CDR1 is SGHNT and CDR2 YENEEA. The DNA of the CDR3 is TGTGCCAGCAGCGTCGGACAGGGCTACGAGCAGTACTTC. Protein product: CASSVGQGYEQYF.

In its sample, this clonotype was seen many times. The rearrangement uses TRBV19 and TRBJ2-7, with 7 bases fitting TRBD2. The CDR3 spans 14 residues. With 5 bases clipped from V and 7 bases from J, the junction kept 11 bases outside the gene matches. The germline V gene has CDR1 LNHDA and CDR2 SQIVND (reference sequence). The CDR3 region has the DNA TGTGCCAGTAGTCTCGGTCAAGCGGGGTTTGAGCAGTACTTC. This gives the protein CASSLGQAGFEQYF.

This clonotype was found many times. CDR3 coding DNA: TGTGCCAGCAGCTCCGACAATCAGCCCCAGCATTTT. Translated, it gives CASSSDNQPQHF. This chain uses TRBV7-9 with TRBJ1-5, with unresolved D. The CDR3 totals 12 residues. V was trimmed by 4 bases and J by 3 bases, leaving 4 bases between them. Per the germline V gene, CDR1 is SEHNR and CDR2 is FQNEAQ (reference sequence).

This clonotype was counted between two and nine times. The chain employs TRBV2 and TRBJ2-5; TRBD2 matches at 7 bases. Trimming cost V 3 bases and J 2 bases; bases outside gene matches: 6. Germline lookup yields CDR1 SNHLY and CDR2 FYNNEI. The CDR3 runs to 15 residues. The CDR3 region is CASSERGSGQETQYF. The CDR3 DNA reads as TGTGCCAGCAGTGAGAGAGGTAGCGGGCAAGAGACCCAGTACTTC.

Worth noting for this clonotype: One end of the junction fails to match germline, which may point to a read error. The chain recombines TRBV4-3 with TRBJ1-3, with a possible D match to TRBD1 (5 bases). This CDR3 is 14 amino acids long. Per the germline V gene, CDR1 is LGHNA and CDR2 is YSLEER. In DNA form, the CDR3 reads TGCGTCAGCAGCCAAAGGGGCTCTGGAAACACCGTATATTTT. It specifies CVSSQRGSGNTVYF.

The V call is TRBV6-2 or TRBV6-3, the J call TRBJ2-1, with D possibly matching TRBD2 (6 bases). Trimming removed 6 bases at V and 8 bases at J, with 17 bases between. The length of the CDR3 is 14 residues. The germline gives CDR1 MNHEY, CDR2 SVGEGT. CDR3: CASSPMGGLDEQFF. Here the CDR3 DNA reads TGTGCCAGCAGCCCCATGGGGGGTCTGGATGAGCAGTTCTTC.

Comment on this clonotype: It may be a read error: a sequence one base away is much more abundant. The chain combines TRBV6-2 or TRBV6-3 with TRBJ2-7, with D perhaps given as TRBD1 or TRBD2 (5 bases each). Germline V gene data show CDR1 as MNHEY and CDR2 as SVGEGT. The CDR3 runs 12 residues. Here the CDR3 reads CASSYSGDEQHF. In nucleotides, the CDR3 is TGTGCCAGCAGTTACTCGGGGGACGAGCAGCACTTC.

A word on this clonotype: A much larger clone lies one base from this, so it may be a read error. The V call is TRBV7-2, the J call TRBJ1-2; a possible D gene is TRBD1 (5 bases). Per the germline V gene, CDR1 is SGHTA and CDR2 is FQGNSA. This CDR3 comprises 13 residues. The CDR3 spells CASSLERGYDYTF. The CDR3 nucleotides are TGTGCCAGCAGCTTAGAACGGGGCTATGACTACACCTTC.

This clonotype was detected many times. The CDR3 spells CASSLLVPNEQFF. In nucleotides, the CDR3 is TGCGCCAGCAGTTTACTAGTCCCAAATGAGCAGTTCTTC. The genes are TRBV5-1 and TRBJ2-1, with D maybe TRBD2 (5 bases). The CDR3 is 13 amino acids. CDR1 is SGHRS, CDR2 YFSETQ, per germline. The V end was cut by 5 bases, the J end by 7 bases, with 13 bases between.

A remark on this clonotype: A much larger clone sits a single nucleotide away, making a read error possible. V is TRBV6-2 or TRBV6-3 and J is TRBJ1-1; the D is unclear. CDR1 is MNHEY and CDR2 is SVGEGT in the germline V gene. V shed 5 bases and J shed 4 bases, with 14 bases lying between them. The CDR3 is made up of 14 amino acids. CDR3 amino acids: CASSHVGLGTEAFF. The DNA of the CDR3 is TGTGCCAGCAGTCACGTGGGCCTAGGCACTGAAGCTTTCTTT.

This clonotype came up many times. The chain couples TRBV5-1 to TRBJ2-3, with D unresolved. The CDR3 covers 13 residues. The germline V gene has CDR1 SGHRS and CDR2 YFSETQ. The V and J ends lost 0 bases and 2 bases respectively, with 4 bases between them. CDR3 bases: TGCGCCAGCAGCTTGGGATTCACAGATACGCAGTATTTT. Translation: CASSLGFTDTQYF. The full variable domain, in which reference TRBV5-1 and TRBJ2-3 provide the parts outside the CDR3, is KAGVTQTPRYLIKTRGQQVTLSCSPISGHRSVSWYQQTPGQGLQFLFEYFSETQRNKGNFPGRFSGRQFSNSRSEMNVSTLELGDSALYLCASSLGFTDTQYFGPGTRLTVL.

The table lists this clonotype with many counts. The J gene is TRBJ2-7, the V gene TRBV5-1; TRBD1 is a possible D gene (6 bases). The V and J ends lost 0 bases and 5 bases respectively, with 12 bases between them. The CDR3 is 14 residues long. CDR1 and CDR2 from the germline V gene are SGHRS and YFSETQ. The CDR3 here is CASSLGGPEDEQYF. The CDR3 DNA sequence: TGCGCCAGCAGCTTGGGGGGGCCGGAGGACGAGCAGTACTTC.